This TCR beta chain was captured by sequencing in a study of T cell changes during pregnancy in multiple sclerosis. The CDR3 length is 16 residues. V dropped 9 bases and J dropped 0; count of bases not matched to a gene: 11. CDR1 is LNHDA, CDR2 SQIVND, per germline (reference sequence). TCRdb's copy holds only in-frame clones and misses some; the assay was immunoSEQ multiplex PCR. The sample holds tens of thousands of clones, about 90% seen once. V gene TRBV19 combines with J gene TRBJ2-3, with 8 bases identical to TRBD2. The source is a female donor with multiple sclerosis, enrolled in a pregnancy study. This sample comprised CD4+ T cells from peripheral blood mononuclear cells, obtained in the second trimester of pregnancy. CDR3: CASPPTSGTSTDTQYF. In nucleotides, the CDR3 is TGTGCCAGCCCTCCTACTAGCGGTACTAGCACAGATACGCAGTATTTT.